The TCR beta chain described here comes from a study of blood T cell repertoires in COVID-19. About the research overall: The cDNA or gDNA used as material had been derived from T cells, B-cell-depleted T cells, or PBMCs.

The CDR3 covers 18 residues. The J segment lost 2 bases and the V segment lost 1 base, leaving 12 bases of the junction unmatched. The germline V gene encodes CDR1 LNHDA and CDR2 SQIVND (reference sequence). How the authors handled the data: Reference gene primer amplification in the assay estimated nucleated cell counts. Clones were read by immunoSEQ multiplex PCR, and TCRdb kept only the in-frame ones, dropping some. That table furnishes V, J and clone size, whereas the DNA furnished D and trimming. The data contain about 130,000 clones, approximately 81% of them seen just once; the ten biggest clones take up 12%.

This TCR was sampled from a woman aged 25 to 39 who had recovered from COVID-19. Source material: peripheral blood. This chain connects TRBV19 to TRBJ2-3, with TRBD2 matching over 7 bases. CDR3 nucleotides: TGTGCCAGTAGTATAGCTAGCCCTCAGCGGGGCCACACAGATACGCAGTATTTT. It specifies CASSIASPQRGHTDTQYF.